This TCR beta chain is drawn from a study of blood T cell repertoires in COVID-19. Generated by immunoSEQ multiplex PCR, the TCRdb table keeps only in-frame clones and is missing some. The repertoire holds approximately 260,000 clones, roughly 82% seen once, with nearly 5% in the top ten. This clone came up once. The germline gives CDR1 MNHEY, CDR2 SMNVEV (reference sequence). The CDR3 spans 13 residues. The V end was cut by 5 bases, the J end by 8 bases, with 13 bases between. Sequenced sample: peripheral blood. The gene calls are TRBV27 and TRBJ1-3; no definite D call. The clonotype comes from a woman older than 75 with active or convalescent COVID-19. DNA for the CDR3: TGTGCCAGCAGTGAAACGCTCCGGGACACCATATATTTT. This translates into CASSETLRDTIYF.